There are a few counts of the clone carrying this T cell receptor beta chain. The source of the sample is a study of shared clonotypes between healthy human individuals. Across the whole study: Per donor, three plates held CD4 naive cells, three held CD4 memory, two held CD8 naive and one held CD8 memory.

From germline, CDR1 is SQVTM and CDR2 ANQGSEA. CDR3 length: 13 amino acids. The ends lost 6 bases at V and 3 bases at J; junction bases unmatched: 5. Both subsets, CD45RA+ naive and CD45RA-negative memory, were split from the CD4+ cells. The deep-level immunoSEQ assay was used. TCRdb's table, derived via immunoSEQ multiplex PCR, lists solely in-frame clones and lacks some. The table shows about 2.5 million clones, with approximately 90% occurring only once. This chain connects TRBV29-1 to TRBJ1-1, with 9 bases matching TRBD1. Sequencing input: naive CD4+ T cells from PBMCs. This sample's subset: CD45RA+ positively selected. The receptor was derived from a man aged 18 to 30 in good health. Some clones in this sample may be carry-over from other donors' samples. In nucleotides, the CDR3 is TGCAGCGTAGGGACAGGGTGGGACACTGAAGCTTTCTTT. This gives the protein CSVGTGWDTEAFF.